The clone carrying this T cell receptor beta chain was observed once. Libraries were prepared by immunoSEQ multiplex PCR; TCRdb keeps only in-frame clonotypes and omits some of them. The data contain about 180,000 clones, about 89% of them singletons. CDR3 length equals 13 residues. In germline, CDR1 is GTSNPN, CDR2 SVGIG (reference sequence). V was clipped by 1 base and J by 2 bases, with 6 bases between them. These data come from a study of blood T cell repertoires in COVID-19. The V and J genes are TRBV30 and TRBJ1-5; maybe TRBD1 (5 bases). The TCR sequence derives from a man aged 35-49 years with active or convalescent COVID-19. Sequenced: peripheral blood. The CDR3 region is CAWSGRGNQPQHF. For the CDR3, the DNA is TGTGCCTGGAGTGGCAGGGGCAATCAGCCCCAGCATTTT.